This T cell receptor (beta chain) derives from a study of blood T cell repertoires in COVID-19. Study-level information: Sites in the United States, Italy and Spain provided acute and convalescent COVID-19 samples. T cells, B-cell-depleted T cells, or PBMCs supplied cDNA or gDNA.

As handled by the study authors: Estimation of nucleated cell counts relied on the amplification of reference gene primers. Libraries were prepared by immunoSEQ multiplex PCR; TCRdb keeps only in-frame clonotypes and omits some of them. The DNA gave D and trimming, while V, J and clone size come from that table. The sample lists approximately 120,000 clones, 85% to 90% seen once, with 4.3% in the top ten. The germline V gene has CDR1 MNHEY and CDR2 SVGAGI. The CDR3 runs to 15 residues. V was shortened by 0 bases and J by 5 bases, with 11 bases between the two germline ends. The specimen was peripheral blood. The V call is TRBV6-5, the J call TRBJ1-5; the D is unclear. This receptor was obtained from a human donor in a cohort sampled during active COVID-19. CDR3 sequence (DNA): TGTGCCAGCAGTTACTCGCAGACTGGCGATCAGCCCCAGCATTTT. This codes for CASSYSQTGDQPQHF.